The clone carrying this TCR beta chain was seen only a few times. Its antigen is as yet unknown. Assay runs were performed at deep level. Assay used: immunoSEQ multiplex PCR; TCRdb lists only in-frame clones, some missing. The repertoire holds 950,000 to 1,200,000 clones, with roughly 80% as singletons. The sample comes from a study of shared clonotypes between healthy human individuals. Whole-study findings and limits: Naive subsets, compared against memory subsets, generally had larger estimated richness values.

HIV-negative, healthy adults without recent acute infections or vaccinations were the donors. Researchers partitioned CD4+ cells into CD45RA+ naive and CD45RA-negative memory subsets. The germline gives CDR1 MDHEN, CDR2 SYDVKM. This CDR3 has 15 amino acids. V lost 6 bases, J lost 4 bases, and 7 bases stayed unmatched. V usage is TRBV28 and J usage is TRBJ2-4; TRBD1 matches at 9 bases. The sequence was obtained from a man younger than 35 in good health. Some clones in this sample may be carry-over from other donors' samples. The sequenced sample was memory CD4+ T cells from PBMCs. Subset here: CD45RA-negative fraction. CDR3 nucleotides: TGTGCCAGCAGCCCACCGGGACAGGGAAAAAACATTCAGTACTTC. Its translation is CASSPPGQGKNIQYF. The entire variable domain, with the rest obtained from reference TRBV28 and TRBJ2-4, is as follows: DVKVTQSSRYLVKRTGEKVFLECVQDMDHENMFWYRQDPGLGLRLIYFSYDVKMKEKGDIPEGYSVSREKKERFSLILESASTNQTSMYLCASSPPGQGKNIQYFGAGTRLSVL.